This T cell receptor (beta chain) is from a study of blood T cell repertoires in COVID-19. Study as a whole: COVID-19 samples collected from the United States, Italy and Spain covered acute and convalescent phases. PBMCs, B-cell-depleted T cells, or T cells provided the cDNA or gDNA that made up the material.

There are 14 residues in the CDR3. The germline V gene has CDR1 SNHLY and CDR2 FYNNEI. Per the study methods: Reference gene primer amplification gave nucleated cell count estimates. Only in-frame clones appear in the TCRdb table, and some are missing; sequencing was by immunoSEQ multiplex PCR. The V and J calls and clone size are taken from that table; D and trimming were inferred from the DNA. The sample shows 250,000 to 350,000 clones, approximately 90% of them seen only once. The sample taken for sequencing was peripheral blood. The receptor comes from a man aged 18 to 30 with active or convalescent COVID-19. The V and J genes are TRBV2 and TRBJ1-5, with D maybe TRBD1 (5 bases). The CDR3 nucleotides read TGTGCAAGCGGGGCGGCGGGGAGCAATCAGCCCCAGCATTTT. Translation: CASGAAGSNQPQHF.